This T cell receptor (beta chain) was retrieved from a study of cytomegalovirus exposure and HLA in healthy donors. Study-level background: In an early release, HLA-typed donors contributed tens of millions of unique TCR sequences. Points from the study as a whole: Some segments of the V type, notably TRBV6-2 and TRBV6-3, were excluded as indistinguishable. Previously analyzed data showed that most TCR beta V segments were productive at a frequency of about 87% or about 30%.

In regard to this clone: The antigen remains undetermined.

The trim removed 10 bases at V and 4 bases at J, leaving 12 bases unmatched. The length of the CDR3 is 15 residues. In germline, CDR1 is SEHNR, CDR2 FQNEAQ (reference sequence). The primer mix had 60 Vbeta and 13 Jbeta primers. Some clones are missing from TCRdb's copy, which holds only in-frame ones; the method was immunoSEQ multiplex PCR. Its listing shows around 97,000 clones. Healthy bone marrow donors formed the donor group. This rearrangement joins TRBV7-9 to TRBJ1-4, with TRBD1 matching 7 bases. The source material was PBMCs. The receptor was isolated from a man aged 35-49 years in good health and CMV-seronegative. CDR3 coding DNA: TGTGCCACCGACAGGGCTGGGGATGGTAATGAAAAACTGTTTTTT. Its protein is CATDRAGDGNEKLFF. Variable domain in full (rest from reference TRBV7-9 and TRBJ1-4): DTGVSQNPRHKITKRGQNVTFRCDPISEHNRLYWYRQTLGQGPEFLTYFQNEAQLEKSRLLSDRFSAERPKGSFSTLEIQRTEQGDSAMYLCATDRAGDGNEKLFFGSGTQLSVL.